Listed below are T cell receptor beta chains from one sample, sequenced in a study of T cells in Graves' hyperthyroidism and ophthalmopathy. TCRdb re-called the multiplex PCR reads through MiXCR, storing one row per CDR3 protein. The table has a few hundred thousand distinct CDR3 sequences, approximately 44% seen once; the top ten hold around 7.7%. Sequencing was performed on peripheral blood or thyroid tissue (not recorded which). These receptors were collected from a woman aged 18-30 years with Graves' hyperthyroidism. Both conserved end residues are part of each CDR3. D genes are given only for firm matches. Clone size is not always given. Where it is, it says once, few, many or a class for expanded clones.

TRBJ2-5,many,-,TRBV5-1,CASSLFVEEETQYF,TGCGCCAGCAGCTTGTTTGTCGAGGAAGAGACCCAGTACTTC
TRBJ2-7,few,-,TRBV30,CAWSEGGISYEQYF,TGTGCCTGGAGTGAGGGGGGGATTTCATACGAGCAGTACTTC
TRBJ1-1,many,-,TRBV29-1,CSDSGWGAFF,TGCAGCGATTCCGGGTGGGGGGCTTTCTTT
TRBJ1-4,many,-,TRBV5-6,CASSNVYAGRDEKLFF,TGTGCCAGCAGCAACGTTTATGCGGGGCGCGATGAAAAACTGTTTTTT
TRBJ2-5,-,-,TRBV13,CASSYTPGGAEETQYF,TGTGCCAGCAGCTACACTCCAGGGGGGGCTGAAGAGACCCAGTACTTC
TRBJ2-1,many,TRBD2,TRBV7-9,CASSLYPAWREGYNEQFF,TGTGCCAGCAGCTTATACCCGGCCTGGCGGGAGGGTTACAATGAGCAGTTCTTC
TRBJ1-2,many,-,TRBV4-1,CASSQVAGLKNGYTF,TGCGCCAGCAGCCAAGTCGCAGGGTTGAAGAATGGCTACACCTTC
TRBJ2-1,once,-,TRBV7-2,CASSSGLLYNEQFF,TGTGCCAGCAGCTCGGGACTTCTTTACAATGAGCAGTTCTTC
TRBJ1-5,many,-,TRBV6-1,CASSVSGSGNQPQHF,TGTGCCAGCAGTGTGTCGGGGTCTGGGAATCAGCCCCAGCATTTT
TRBJ2-7,many,-,TRBV15,CATSRVGDKAYEQYF,TGTGCCACCAGCAGAGTAGGAGACAAAGCCTACGAGCAGTACTTC
TRBJ2-7,-,-,TRBV20-1,CSARDGGKALTYEQYF,TGCAGTGCTAGAGATGGCGGGAAGGCCCTTACCTACGAACAGTACTTC
TRBJ1-5,once,TRBD1,TRBV29-1,CSMPGGRRQPQHF,TGCAGCATGCCAGGGGGTCGTCGGCAGCCCCAGCATTTT
TRBJ2-1,few,TRBD2,TRBV2,CAHRLAGLIEQFF,TGTGCTCACAGGCTAGCGGGATTGATTGAGCAGTTCTTC
TRBJ2-5,-,-,TRBV3-1,CASSHVGGGQETQHF,TGTGCCAGCAGCCATGTCGGAGGGGGCCAAGAGACCCAGCACTTC
TRBJ1-3,once,-,TRBV20-1,CSLADNSGNTIYF,TGCAGCTTGGCGGACAACTCTGGAAACACCATATATTTT
TRBJ1-2,many,-,TRBV18,CASSGADGYTF,TGTGCCAGCTCCGGGGCGGATGGCTACACCTTC
TRBJ1-1,many,TRBD1,TRBV4-3,CASSQESGGTEAFF,TGCGCCAGCAGCCAAGAGTCAGGGGGCACTGAAGCTTTCTTT
TRBJ1-1,many,-,TRBV13,CASSLRFGRENTEAFF,TGTGCCAGCAGCTTACGTTTTGGGCGGGAGAACACTGAAGCTTTCTTT
TRBJ2-7,many,-,TRBV5-1,CASSLGRDFSSYEQYF,TGCGCCAGCAGCTTGGGGCGGGACTTCTCCTCCTACGAGCAGTACTTC
TRBJ1-3,many,-,TRBV9,CASSVEQASYGNTIYF,TGTGCCAGCAGCGTAGAACAGGCGTCCTACGGAAACACCATATATTTT
TRBJ2-1,-,-,TRBV7-8,CASRTGMVNEQFF,TGTGCCAGCAGGACGGGGATGGTCAATGAGCAGTTCTTC
TRBJ1-1,many,-,TRBV7-7,CASSLDEGTEAFF,TGTGCTAGCAGCTTAGATGAAGGGACTGAAGCTTTCTTT
TRBJ1-2,-,TRBD1,TRBV5-4,CASSIDRGQSYGYTF,TGTGCCAGCAGCATTGACAGGGGGCAGAGCTATGGCTACACCTTC
TRBJ2-7,many,-,TRBV5-1,CASSLASGPYYEQYF,TGCGCCAGCAGCTTGGCCTCGGGCCCCTACTACGAGCAGTACTTC
TRBJ2-1,-,TRBD2,TRBV10-3,CAISDSGTSGSLNEQFF,TGTGCCATCAGTGACTCCGGGACTAGCGGGAGCTTGAATGAGCAGTTCTTC
TRBJ1-5,-,-,TRBV27,CASSLSGRINQPQHF,TGTGCCAGCAGTTTATCGGGCCGAATCAATCAGCCCCAGCATTTT
TRBJ2-1,-,-,TRBV14,CASSQVARYSYNEQFF,TGTGCCAGCAGCCAAGTCGCGAGATACTCCTACAATGAGCAGTTCTTC
TRBJ2-5,-,TRBD2,TRBV10-1,CASPPSRASGRALETQYF,TGCGCCAGCCCACCCAGTAGGGCTAGCGGGAGGGCCTTGGAGACCCAGTACTTC
TRBJ2-1,-,-,TRBV7-9,CASSFVQPGEQFF,TGTGCCAGCAGCTTCGTGCAGCCCGGGGAGCAGTTCTTC
TRBJ1-1,many,-,TRBV19,CASNQYREWNTEAFF,TGTGCCAGTAACCAATACAGGGAGTGGAACACTGAAGCTTTCTTT
TRBJ1-1,few,TRBD1,TRBV3-1,CASSIQRTGRMNTEAFF,TGTGCCAGCAGCATACAACGGACAGGCAGGATGAACACTGAAGCTTTCTTT
TRBJ1-4,many,-,TRBV2,CASSEAEGLNEKLFF,TGTGCCAGCAGTGAAGCGGAGGGCCTGAATGAAAAACTGTTTTTT
TRBJ2-5,once,-,TRBV2,CASRGYNEQEEETQYF,TGTGCCAGCAGGGGGTACAATGAGCAGGAGGAAGAGACCCAGTACTTC
TRBJ1-5,-,TRBD1,TRBV20-1,CSAGTAGTEDYGNQPQHF,TGCAGTGCTGGGACCGCGGGGACAGAAGATTATGGCAATCAGCCCCAGCATTTT
TRBJ2-1,few,-,TRBV29-1,CSVRWATGPLGEQFF,TGCAGCGTTAGGTGGGCGACAGGTCCCCTTGGTGAGCAGTTCTTC
TRBJ2-3,-,TRBD1,TRBV6-4,CASSDRDRGETDTQYF,TGTGCCAGCAGTGATCGGGACAGGGGAGAGACAGATACGCAGTATTTT